This is a list of T cell receptor beta chains from one sample in a study of blood T cell repertoires in COVID-19. Data came from immunoSEQ multiplex PCR; TCRdb stores just in-frame clones and leaves some out. The data show over 150,000 clones, with approximately 86% seen just once and 2.5% to 3% held by the top ten. The sequencing input was peripheral blood. These receptors came from a woman of 80 years or more with COVID-19, enrolled during active disease. The CDR3 runs from the conserved cysteine through the conserved F or W. The order of the fields is clone size, D gene, J gene, V gene, CDR3 DNA, CDR3 protein. The D gene is left open where the match is weak. Only some rows state a clone size, as once, few, many or a class for expanded clones.

clone size: NA
D gene: TRBD2
J gene: TRBJ2-5
V gene: TRBV7-8
CDR3 DNA: TGTGCCAGCAGCTTAGGGGGCGGAGCGGGACGCCAAGAGACCCAGTACTTC
CDR3 protein: CASSLGGGAGRQETQYF

clone size: NA
D gene: TRBD1
J gene: TRBJ1-1
V gene: TRBV6-5
CDR3 DNA: TGTGCCAGCAGTCGGACAGGGAAATTTAGCAATGAAGCTTTCTTT
CDR3 protein: CASSRTGKFSNEAFF

clone size: NA
D gene: NA
J gene: TRBJ2-5
V gene: TRBV12-3/TRBV12-4
CDR3 DNA: TGTGCCAGCAGCCCATTAGAGACCCAGTACTTC
CDR3 protein: CASSPLETQYF

clone size: NA
D gene: NA
J gene: TRBJ1-3
V gene: TRBV7-8
CDR3 DNA: TGTGCCAGCAGCTCAGATAGGACAGTCCCCATCTCTGGAAACACCATATATTTT
CDR3 protein: CASSSDRTVPISGNTIYF

clone size: NA
D gene: NA
J gene: TRBJ2-7
V gene: TRBV27
CDR3 DNA: TGTGCCAGCAGTTTCGGGGATCCCTCCTACGAGCAGTACTTC
CDR3 protein: CASSFGDPSYEQYF

clone size: NA
D gene: NA
J gene: TRBJ2-4
V gene: TRBV6-6
CDR3 DNA: TGTGCCAGCAGGCAAGATAGCGGTGGCAAAAACATTCAGTACTTC
CDR3 protein: CASRQDSGGKNIQYF

clone size: few
D gene: TRBD2
J gene: TRBJ2-1
V gene: TRBV7-8
CDR3 DNA: TGTGCCAGCAGCTTAGCTAGCGGGAGGGCCGATGAGCAGTTCTTC
CDR3 protein: CASSLASGRADEQFF

clone size: NA
D gene: TRBD1
J gene: TRBJ2-7
V gene: TRBV6-5
CDR3 DNA: TGTGCCAGCACCCAAGACAGGGGTGGAAGCTACGAGCAGTACTTC
CDR3 protein: CASTQDRGGSYEQYF

clone size: NA
D gene: NA
J gene: TRBJ1-1
V gene: TRBV3-1/TRBV3-2
CDR3 DNA: TGTGCCAGCAGCCCCAACAGGGTCGGTACTGAAGCTTTCTTT
CDR3 protein: CASSPNRVGTEAFF

clone size: NA
D gene: NA
J gene: TRBJ2-2
V gene: TRBV7-6
CDR3 DNA: TGTGCCAGCAGCTTCGGGAACACCGGGGAGCTGTTTTTT
CDR3 protein: CASSFGNTGELFF

clone size: once
D gene: NA
J gene: TRBJ1-1
V gene: TRBV28
CDR3 DNA: TGTGCCAGCAGTTCCGTCAGGGGCAAAAACACTGAAGCTTTCTTT
CDR3 protein: CASSSVRGKNTEAFF

clone size: NA
D gene: TRBD2
J gene: TRBJ2-1
V gene: TRBV4-1
CDR3 DNA: TGCGCCAGCAGCCAAGTTACTAGCGGGAGGCAGTTCTTC
CDR3 protein: CASSQVTSGRQFF

clone size: NA
D gene: TRBD2
J gene: TRBJ2-7
V gene: TRBV25-1
CDR3 DNA: TGTGCCAGCAGGCCGACTAGCGGGAGCTCCTACGAGCAGTACTTC
CDR3 protein: CASRPTSGSSYEQYF

clone size: NA
D gene: NA
J gene: TRBJ2-7
V gene: TRBV12-2
CDR3 DNA: TGTGCAAGTCGCTTCACCTACGAGCAGTACTTC
CDR3 protein: CASRFTYEQYF

clone size: once
D gene: TRBD1
J gene: TRBJ2-7
V gene: TRBV5-8
CDR3 DNA: TGTGCCAGCAGCTTAGTGGACAGGGACCACGAGCAGTACTTC
CDR3 protein: CASSLVDRDHEQYF

clone size: few
D gene: NA
J gene: TRBJ1-2
V gene: TRBV5-1
CDR3 DNA: TGCGCCAGCAGCCCGCTGTCGGGTCCGGGGATCTATGGCTACACCTTC
CDR3 protein: CASSPLSGPGIYGYTF

clone size: NA
D gene: NA
J gene: TRBJ2-7
V gene: TRBV5-4
CDR3 DNA: TGTGCCAGCAGCCTAGGAGTGGGGACACGAGGCGAGCAGTACTTC
CDR3 protein: CASSLGVGTRGEQYF